This T cell receptor beta chain was documented in a study of blood T cell repertoires in COVID-19. At the level of the study: Some COVID-19 samples were acute and others convalescent; all came from the United States, Italy and Spain. Sample material is recorded as cDNA or gDNA derived from T cells, B-cell-depleted T cells, or PBMCs.

This CDR3 spans 13 amino acids. V lost 5 bases and J 0 bases, leaving 8 bases between the germline ends. Germline V gene sequence: CDR1 ENHRY, CDR2 SYGVKD. This clone showed up just once. Authors' analysis steps: Amplification with reference gene primers provided the estimates of nucleated cell counts. Data came from immunoSEQ multiplex PCR; TCRdb stores just in-frame clones and leaves some out. V, J and clone size reflect that table, while D and trimming were determined from the DNA. The top ten hold roughly 15% of the sample, which has about 93,000 clones, just under 80% seen once. The receptor was derived from a human donor in a cohort sampled during active COVID-19. J is TRBJ2-7 and V is TRBV10-3, with D perhaps matching TRBD1 (6 bases). Source material: peripheral blood. The CDR3 protein is CAISMDSSYEQYF. The CDR3 nucleotides read TGTGCCATCAGTATGGACAGCTCCTACGAGCAGTACTTC.